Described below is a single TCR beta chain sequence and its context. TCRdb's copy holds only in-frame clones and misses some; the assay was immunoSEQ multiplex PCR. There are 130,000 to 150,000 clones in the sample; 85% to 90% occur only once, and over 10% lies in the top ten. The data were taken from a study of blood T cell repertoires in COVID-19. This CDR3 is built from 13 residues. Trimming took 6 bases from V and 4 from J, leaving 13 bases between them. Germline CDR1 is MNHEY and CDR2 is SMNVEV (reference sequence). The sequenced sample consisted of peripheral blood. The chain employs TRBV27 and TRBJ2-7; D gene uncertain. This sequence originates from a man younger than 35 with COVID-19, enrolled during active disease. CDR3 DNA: TGTGCCAGCAGCTGGGCCAGCACTTACGAGCAGTACTTC. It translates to CASSWASTYEQYF.